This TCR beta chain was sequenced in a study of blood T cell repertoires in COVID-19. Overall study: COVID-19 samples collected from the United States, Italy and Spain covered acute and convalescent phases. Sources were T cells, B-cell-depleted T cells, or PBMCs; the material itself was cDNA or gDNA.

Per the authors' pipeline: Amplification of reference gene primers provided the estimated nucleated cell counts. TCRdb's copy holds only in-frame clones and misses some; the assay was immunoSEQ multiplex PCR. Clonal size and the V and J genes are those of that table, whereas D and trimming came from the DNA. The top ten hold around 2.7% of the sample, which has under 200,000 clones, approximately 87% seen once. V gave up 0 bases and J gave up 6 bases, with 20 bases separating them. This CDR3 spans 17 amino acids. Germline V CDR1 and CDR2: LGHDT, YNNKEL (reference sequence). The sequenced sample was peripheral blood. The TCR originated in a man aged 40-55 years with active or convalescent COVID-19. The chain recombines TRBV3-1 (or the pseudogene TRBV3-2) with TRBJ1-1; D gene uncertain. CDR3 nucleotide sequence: TGTGCCAGCAGCCAAGATGTGAGGGTAGGATTGGTATCTGAAGCTTTCTTT. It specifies CASSQDVRVGLVSEAFF.